These 24 T cell receptor beta chains were sequenced from one sample in a study of shared clonotypes between healthy human individuals. The repertoire was sequenced with immunoSEQ multiplex PCR; TCRdb's copy has only in-frame clones and lacks some. The table records a few million clones, about 92% of them present only once. The sample comprised naive CD4+ T cells from PBMCs. Subset given: CD45RA+ positively selected. The receptors were sampled from a man younger than 35 in good health. Some clones in this sample may be carry-over from other donors' samples.

This clone was seen once. This chain connects TRBV27 to TRBJ1-1; D uncertain. From germline, CDR1 is MNHEY and CDR2 SMNVEV (reference sequence). Deletions cut 8 bases from V and 7 bases from J, with 20 bases between. This CDR3 has 14 amino acids. CDR3 in amino acids: CASRTLGRIYEAFF. In nucleotides, the CDR3 is TGTGCCAGCCGGACGCTCGGCAGAATATATGAAGCTTTCTTT.

This sequence joins TRBV7-3 and TRBJ2-2, with 9 bases that match TRBD1. CDR1 SGHTA and CDR2 FQGTGA come from the germline V gene. With V trimmed by 5 bases and J by 4 bases, 8 bases remained unmatched. The length of the CDR3 is 16 residues. The chain's CDR3 is CASSPQTGGGTGELFF. CDR3 coding DNA: TGTGCCAGCAGCCCTCAGACAGGGGGAGGCACCGGGGAGCTGTTTTTT.

The chain recombines TRBV5-1 with TRBJ2-1; either TRBD1 or TRBD2 may supply D (5 bases each). Germline-derived CDR1 and CDR2 are SGHRS and YFSETQ. This CDR3 region has 12 residues. The V and J ends lost 5 bases and 9 bases respectively, with 12 bases between them. This CDR3 is CASSQGRGEQFF. CDR3 DNA: TGCGCCAGCAGTCAGGGCCGGGGTGAGCAGTTCTTC.

The V call is TRBV18, the J call TRBJ2-5, with a tentative D call TRBD2 (6 bases). Germline V gene lookup returns CDR1 KGHSH and CDR2 LQKENI. This CDR3 region has 16 residues. The germline V and J ends were trimmed by 3 bases and 5 bases, with 19 bases remaining between them. CDR3 sequence reads: CASSPLPGIRGETQYF. The CDR3 nucleotides are TGTGCCAGCTCACCCCTTCCTGGAATACGGGGGGAGACCCAGTACTTC.

V usage is TRBV2 and J usage is TRBJ1-2; D gene unclear. CDR3 length: 11 residues. V was trimmed by 6 bases and J by 6 bases, leaving 8 bases between them. CDR1 is SNHLY and CDR2 is FYNNEI in the germline V gene. The CDR3 protein is CASRFADGYTF. In DNA, the CDR3 is TGTGCCAGCAGGTTTGCGGATGGCTACACCTTC.

The chain is built from TRBV13 and TRBJ2-3; no definite D call. The V end lost 5 bases, the J end lost 6 bases, and 12 bases lay between the germline ends. The germline CDR1 and CDR2 sequences are PRHDT and FYEKMQ (reference sequence). This CDR3 comprises 13 residues. The chain's CDR3 is CASSHGQLDTQYF. CDR3 DNA: TGTGCCAGCAGCCACGGGCAGCTCGATACGCAGTATTTT.

V is TRBV19 and J is TRBJ2-7; D unclear. Germline assignment: CDR1 LNHDA and CDR2 SQIVND (reference sequence). The length of the CDR3 is 14 residues. Trimming removed 0 bases at V and 6 bases at J, with 12 bases between. The CDR3 DNA sequence: TGTGCCAGTAGTATAGAGCTTGGCCCGGGCGAGCAGTACTTC. Its translation is CASSIELGPGEQYF.

The chain couples TRBV7-2 to TRBJ2-1; 7 bases are shared with TRBD1. The germline V gene encodes CDR1 SGHTA and CDR2 FQGNSA. After removal of 6 bases from V and 8 bases from J, the junction contained 4 bases not matched to a gene. The CDR3 runs to 12 residues. Here the CDR3 DNA reads TGTGCCAGCAGGGGACAGATCCATGAGCAGTTCTTC. Translating gives CASRGQIHEQFF.

This chain joins TRBV6-5 and TRBJ1-2, with D perhaps matching TRBD1 (6 bases). In germline, CDR1 is MNHEY, CDR2 SVGAGI. The V end lost 4 bases, the J end lost 6 bases, and 18 bases lay between the germline ends. This CDR3 comprises 15 residues. The CDR3 here is CASSSLSGGRDGYTF. The DNA of the CDR3 is TGTGCCAGCAGTTCCCTATCCGGGGGGCGTGATGGCTACACCTTC.

The chain couples TRBV18 to TRBJ1-4; the match to TRBD1 covers 7 bases. The V segment lost 3 bases and the J segment 8 bases; nucleotides outside the gene matches: 9. In germline, CDR1 is KGHSH, CDR2 LQKENI. The CDR3 has 15 residues. This chain's CDR3 is CASSPPGQREEKLFF. CDR3 in DNA: TGTGCCAGCTCACCGCCGGGACAGCGAGAAGAAAAACTGTTTTTT. Full variable domain (remainder filled in from reference TRBV18 and TRBJ1-4): NAGVMQNPRHLVRRRGQEARLRCSPMKGHSHVYWYRQLPEEGLKFMVYLQKENIIDESGMPKERFSAEFPKEGPSILRIQQVVRGDSAAYFCASSPPGQREEKLFFGSGTQLSVL.

The chain joins TRBV25-1 to TRBJ2-1; a possible D gene is TRBD2 (5 bases). Trimming shortened V by 3 bases and J by 7 bases, and 13 bases separated the two germline ends. CDR1 MGHDK and CDR2 SYGVNS come from the germline V gene. This CDR3 has 14 residues. The CDR3 DNA is TGTGCCAGCAGTGATCCGAGGACGGGGAATGAGCAGTTCTTC. Its translation: CASSDPRTGNEQFF.

The rearrangement links TRBV5-1 to TRBJ2-1; 9 bases are shared with TRBD1. The CDR3 contains 15 residues. V gave up 2 bases and J gave up 5 bases; unmatched junction bases: 5. The germline CDR1 and CDR2 sequences are SGHRS and YFSETQ. The CDR3 DNA reads TGCGCCAGCAGCTTATACGGGACAGGGAACAATGAGCAGTTCTTC. It translates to CASSLYGTGNNEQFF.

The chain links TRBV5-4 to TRBJ2-1, with D maybe TRBD1 (5 bases). CDR3 length: 14 amino acids. The germline gives CDR1 SGHNT, CDR2 YYREEE (reference sequence). The V gene lost 3 bases and the J gene lost 9 bases, with 16 bases spanning the gap. The CDR3 sequence: CASSSPRESSEQFF. CDR3 coding DNA: TGTGCCAGCAGCTCCCCCAGGGAATCGAGTGAGCAGTTCTTC.

The chain links TRBV27 to TRBJ1-1; maybe TRBD1 (6 bases). The CDR3 is 15 amino acids. Germline V gives CDR1 MNHEY, CDR2 SMNVEV (reference sequence). V lost 0 bases, J lost 3 bases, and 11 bases lay in between. CDR3 sequence: CASSLSAGADTEAFF. The CDR3 DNA reads as TGTGCCAGCAGTTTATCCGCGGGGGCGGACACTGAAGCTTTCTTT.

This chain uses TRBV7-9 with TRBJ1-5, with 10 positions matching TRBD1. The germline V gene has CDR1 SEHNR and CDR2 FQNEAQ (reference sequence). V lost 2 bases, J lost 6 bases, and 7 bases stayed unmatched. The CDR3 extends over 16 amino acids. The CDR3 sequence is CASSLKDRGPGQPQHF. The DNA for the CDR3 is TGTGCCAGCAGCTTAAAAGACAGGGGGCCCGGTCAGCCCCAGCATTTT.

The chain employs TRBV10-3 and TRBJ1-1; 7 bases are shared with TRBD1. J lost 3 bases, V lost 10 bases, and 8 bases had no gene match. Looked up from germline, CDR1 is ENHRY and CDR2 is SYGVKD. CDR3 length: 13 residues. The CDR3 is CATRRQGDTEAFF. CDR3 bases: TGTGCCACCAGAAGACAGGGAGACACTGAAGCTTTCTTT.

The V and J genes are TRBV28 and TRBJ2-3; either TRBD1 or TRBD2 may fit D (5 bases each). V lost 4 bases to trimming and J lost 14 bases, with 22 bases between them. Germline V lookup: CDR1 MDHEN, CDR2 SYDVKM. CDR3 length: 14 amino acids. As DNA, the CDR3 is TGTGCCAGCAGTTCTCCTGGGGGTCCCGAATTGGGGTATTTT. Its translation is CASSSPGGPELGYF.

This clone has just one count. V usage is TRBV5-4 and J usage is TRBJ1-1, with 7 positions matching TRBD1. This CDR3 is 14 amino acids long. Germline V gene lookup returns CDR1 SGHNT and CDR2 YYREEE (reference sequence). Losses at the gene ends were 4 bases for V and 0 bases for J; bases not matched to a gene: 3. In DNA, the CDR3 is TGTGCCAGCAGCCAGGGGGTCATGAACACTGAAGCTTTCTTT. It is translated as CASSQGVMNTEAFF.

The chain employs TRBV2 and TRBJ1-1, with D perhaps TRBD1 (6 bases). Germline values: CDR1 SNHLY, CDR2 FYNNEI. V shed 8 bases and J shed 4 bases, with 14 bases lying between them. The CDR3 runs to 13 residues. The CDR3 reads CASRGPGATEAFF. In nucleotides, the CDR3 is TGTGCCAGCCGGGGTCCGGGGGCCACTGAAGCTTTCTTT.

The chain combines TRBV7-2 with TRBJ2-7, with a weak D call TRBD1 (5 bases). CDR3 size: 16 residues. Trimming shortened V by 1 base and J by 3 bases, and 16 bases separated the two germline ends. Germline V lookup: CDR1 SGHTA, CDR2 FQGNSA. The CDR3 nucleotides read TGTGCCAGCAGCTTAGTAATAGGGCTAGGGGTCTACGAGCAGTACTTC. The encoded protein is CASSLVIGLGVYEQYF. The variable domain in full, with the rest retrieved from reference TRBV7-2 and TRBJ2-7, is GAGVSQSPSNKVTEKGKDVELRCDPISGHTALYWYRQSLGQGLEFLIYFQGNSAPDKSGLPSDRFSAERTGGSVSTLTIQRTQQEDSAVYLCASSLVIGLGVYEQYFGPGTRLTVT.

J is TRBJ1-1 and V is TRBV28; D may be TRBD1 (6 bases). Trimming pared 8 bases from V and 1 base from J, leaving 20 bases between. Germline V lookup: CDR1 MDHEN, CDR2 SYDVKM. CDR3 length: 16 residues. The CDR3 spells CASPPQQGYSNTEAFF. CDR3 bases: TGTGCCAGCCCACCGCAACAGGGCTATTCGAACACTGAAGCTTTCTTT.

The V gene is TRBV15, the J gene TRBJ1-5; 7 nucleotides line up with TRBD1. The V segment lost 5 bases and the J segment 0 bases; nucleotides outside the gene matches: 4. From germline, CDR1 is LNHNV and CDR2 YYDKDF (reference sequence). CDR3 length equals 15 residues. The CDR3 spells CATSEGQVSNQPQHF. CDR3 nucleotides: TGTGCCACCAGCGAAGGACAGGTTAGCAATCAGCCCCAGCATTTT. Variable domain in full (rest from reference TRBV15 and TRBJ1-5): DAMVIQNPRYQVTQFGKPVTLSCSQTLNHNVMYWYQQKSSQAPKLLFHYYDKDFNNEADTPDNFQSRRPNTSFCFLDIRSPGLGDTAMYLCATSEGQVSNQPQHFGDGTRLSIL.

The V and J genes are TRBV19 and TRBJ2-1; TRBD1 might be the D (5 bases). The length of the CDR3 is 13 residues. CDR1 and CDR2 (germline): LNHDA, SQIVND (reference sequence). In DNA form, the CDR3 reads TGTGCTGCGCAGGGAAGGGCCTACAATGAGCAGTTCTTC. It codes for CAAQGRAYNEQFF.

V usage is TRBV28 and J usage is TRBJ1-1; 7 bases match TRBD1. There are 15 residues in the CDR3. The junction had 9 bases not matched to a gene; V was cut back by 7 bases and J by 1 base. In germline, CDR1 is MDHEN, CDR2 SYDVKM. The CDR3 is CASTDRVLGNTEAFF. The CDR3, as DNA: TGTGCCAGCACTGACAGGGTATTAGGGAACACTGAAGCTTTCTTT. The full variable domain, in which reference TRBV28 and TRBJ1-1 provide the parts outside the CDR3, is DVKVTQSSRYLVKRTGEKVFLECVQDMDHENMFWYRQDPGLGLRLIYFSYDVKMKEKGDIPEGYSVSREKKERFSLILESASTNQTSMYLCASTDRVLGNTEAFFGQGTRLTVV.